The 18 T cell receptor beta chains reported below all come from one sample, sequenced in a study of cytomegalovirus exposure and HLA in healthy donors (dated by TCRdb to 2016 to 2017). The library was prepared using the immunoSEQ multiplex PCR assay. The multiplex PCR relied on a mix of 60 forward primers for TCR Vbeta segments and 13 reverse primers for TCR Jbeta segments. TCRdb obtained this table from immuneACCESS and retained in-frame rearrangements with V and J assigned. These tables miss some clones; where compared with another copy, unresolved V genes account for less than half of the shortfall, and the remainder is unexplained. Across this sample there are roughly 72,000 clones, with around 70% seen only once. The top ten constitute about an eighth of the sample. Sequenced input: PBMCs. The origin of the receptors is a human donor in good health.

J is TRBJ2-3 and V is TRBV29-1; D is perhaps TRBD1 (6 bases). The CDR3 has 13 amino acids. V was cut by 5 bases and J by 1 base, with 10 bases left in between. Germline CDR1 and CDR2: SQVTM and ANQGSEA. The CDR3 sequence: CSVRQDGTDTQYF. CDR3 DNA: TGCAGCGTTCGACAGGATGGCACAGATACGCAGTATTTT.

The chain uses TRBV30 and TRBJ2-2; D perhaps matches TRBD2 (5 bases). CDR3 length: 15 residues. With 2 bases removed from V and 3 bases from J, the gap between germline ends came to 13 bases. Germline V CDR1 and CDR2: GTSNPN, SVGIG (reference sequence). DNA for the CDR3: TGTGCCTGGAGTAACGTCGAGAGGGACACCGGGGAGCTGTTTTTT. It encodes CAWSNVERDTGELFF.

The rearrangement uses TRBV5-1 and TRBJ2-2, with 10 bases fitting TRBD1. V was pared by 3 bases and J by 5 bases, with 4 bases of the junction left unmatched. The CDR3 extends over 15 amino acids. CDR1 and CDR2 from the germline V gene are SGHRS and YFSETQ. The CDR3 nucleotides are TGCGCCAGCAGCTCCCCGGGACAGGGGACCGGGGAGCTGTTTTTT. Its translation: CASSSPGQGTGELFF.

CDR3 in DNA: TGTGCCAGTATTGGGCAGAGCTCGAATCAGCCCCAGCATTTT. Its translation: CASIGQSSNQPQHF. The chain carries TRBV19 and TRBJ1-5; D gene uncertain. Trimming took 7 bases from V and 4 from J, leaving 14 bases between them. The CDR3 sequence is 14 residues long. Germline CDR1 is LNHDA and CDR2 is SQIVND (reference sequence).

This clone appeared a single time. The rearrangement uses TRBV30 and TRBJ2-2; TRBD2 agrees at 10 bases. The ends lost 0 bases at V and 4 bases at J; junction bases unmatched: 5. The CDR3 is 16 amino acids. CDR1 and CDR2 from the germline V gene are GTSNPN and SVGIG (reference sequence). The CDR3 DNA reads as TGTGCCTGGAGTGTGCTAGCGGGAGTTCGCACCGGGGAGCTGTTTTTT. Its translation: CAWSVLAGVRTGELFF.

This rearrangement joins TRBV7-9 to TRBJ1-2; D possibly corresponds to TRBD1 (5 bases). Looked up from germline, CDR1 is SEHNR and CDR2 is FQNEAQ (reference sequence). Trimming removed 0 bases at V and 8 bases at J, with 10 bases between. The CDR3 has 13 residues. CDR3 sequence (DNA): TGTGCCAGCAGCTTAGCCGGGGGGGACGGCTACACCTTC. It yields the protein CASSLAGGDGYTF.

This clone was observed a handful of times. J is TRBJ1-1 and V is TRBV15; maybe TRBD1 (6 bases). CDR1 and CDR2 from the germline V gene are LNHNV and YYDKDF (reference sequence). V shed 2 bases and J shed 5 bases, with 15 bases lying between them. CDR3 size: 15 residues. The CDR3 DNA reads TGTGCCACCAGCAGATCACAGGGTATAGCGACTGAAGCTTTCTTT. Protein sequence: CATSRSQGIATEAFF. Filled out from reference TRBV15 and TRBJ1-1, the complete variable domain reads DAMVIQNPRYQVTQFGKPVTLSCSQTLNHNVMYWYQQKSSQAPKLLFHYYDKDFNNEADTPDNFQSRRPNTSFCFLDIRSPGLGDTAMYLCATSRSQGIATEAFFGQGTRLTVV.

This chain links TRBV19 with TRBJ2-5, with D maybe TRBD2 (5 bases). Germline V CDR1 and CDR2: LNHDA, SQIVND (reference sequence). CDR3 size: 12 residues. Trimming removed 5 bases from V and 5 bases from J, with 9 bases in between. As DNA, the CDR3 is TGTGCCAGTAGTCCTCCGGGGGAGACCCAGTACTTC. It codes for CASSPPGETQYF.

The chain joins TRBV5-6 to TRBJ2-7; TRBD1 aligns across 9 bases. Germline trimming cut 3 bases from V and 3 bases from J; bases unmatched to any gene: 13. The CDR3 runs to 17 residues. From germline, CDR1 is SGHDT and CDR2 YYEEEE. The CDR3 DNA reads as TGTGCCAGCAGCTCACATTCCGGGACAGGGAAATTCTACGAGCAGTACTTC. It is translated as CASSSHSGTGKFYEQYF.

V usage is TRBV27 and J usage is TRBJ2-5; D possibly corresponds to TRBD1 (6 bases). The CDR3 is 13 amino acids. Germline V gene data show CDR1 as MNHEY and CDR2 as SMNVEV (reference sequence). V lost 2 bases to trimming and J lost 4 bases, with 8 bases between them. The CDR3 DNA follows: TGTGCCAGCAGTTTACGAGGGGGAGAGACCCAGTACTTC. The encoded protein is CASSLRGGETQYF.

CDR3 DNA: TGTGCCAGCACGGTCCAGTGGGGCAGCGAGCAGTACTTC. This gives the protein CASTVQWGSEQYF. The rearrangement links TRBV19 to TRBJ2-7, with a tentative D call TRBD1 (5 bases). Trimming left V 9 bases short and J 6 bases short, with 18 bases between. The CDR3 runs to 13 residues. From germline, CDR1 is LNHDA and CDR2 SQIVND (reference sequence).

This rearrangement joins TRBV10-3 to TRBJ2-3, with 9 bases identical to TRBD2. Trimming removed 0 bases from V and 0 bases from J; junction bases left unmatched: 1. Per germline, CDR1 ENHRY and CDR2 SYGVKD. The CDR3 loop spans 16 amino acids. CDR3 DNA sequence: TGTGCCATCAGTGAGTCTACTAGCGGGAGCACAGATACGCAGTATTTT. This gives the protein CAISESTSGSTDTQYF.

This clone has just a few counts. The V gene is TRBV9, the J gene TRBJ2-2, with TRBD2 matching 7 bases. The CDR3 runs to 14 residues. Losses at the gene ends were 3 bases for V and 5 bases for J; bases not matched to a gene: 4. From germline, CDR1 is SGDLS and CDR2 YYNGEE. The CDR3 DNA follows: TGTGCCAGCAGCGCCCGGACTAGTACCGGGGAGCTGTTTTTT. This translates into CASSARTSTGELFF.

This sequence joins TRBV30 and TRBJ2-3; D possibly corresponds to TRBD2 (7 bases). The CDR3 loop spans 15 amino acids. Trimming took off 0 bases at V and 2 bases at J, with 12 bases between the two ends. The germline CDR1 and CDR2 sequences are GTSNPN and SVGIG (reference sequence). CDR3 coding DNA: TGTGCCTGGAGTGTGGGGGGGGCGAACACAGATACGCAGTATTTT. Encoded protein: CAWSVGGANTDTQYF.

This rearrangement joins TRBV7-9 to TRBJ2-7; D possibly corresponds to TRBD1 (5 bases). V lost 4 bases, J lost 4 bases, and 11 bases lay in between. Germline-derived CDR1 and CDR2 are SEHNR and FQNEAQ (reference sequence). This CDR3 is 13 amino acids long. The CDR3 coding sequence is TGTGCCAGCAGCTCGACAGTAGATTACGAGCAGTACTTC. This encodes CASSSTVDYEQYF.

A few counts support this clone. The genes are TRBV6-6 and TRBJ2-7; 9 bases match TRBD1. The V and J ends lost 5 bases and 1 base, in that order; junction bases with no gene match: 3. This CDR3 spans 14 amino acids. Germline CDR1 MNHNY, CDR2 SVGAGI (reference sequence). The CDR3 bases are TGTGCCAGCAGTCCGGGACAGGGATCCTACGAGCAGTACTTC. Translating gives CASSPGQGSYEQYF.

The CDR3 reads CASTFTGELFF. The CDR3 nucleotides read TGTGCCAGTACCTTCACCGGGGAGCTGTTTTTT. The V call is TRBV19, the J call TRBJ2-2; no definite D call. Trimming pared 7 bases from V and 4 bases from J, leaving 4 bases between. The CDR3 loop spans 11 amino acids. Germline V gives CDR1 LNHDA, CDR2 SQIVND (reference sequence).

The rearrangement links TRBV7-2 to TRBJ2-1, with 10 bases matching TRBD2. Germline V CDR1 and CDR2: SGHTA, FQGNSA. The CDR3 extends over 16 amino acids. With 5 bases clipped from V and 5 bases from J, the junction kept 9 bases outside the gene matches. The CDR3 DNA reads as TGTGCCAGCAGCCAGACCGGGACTAGCGCCAACAATGAGCAGTTCTTC. Translating gives CASSQTGTSANNEQFF.